This T cell receptor beta chain stems from a study of regulatory T cells in long-lasting Graves disease. With regard to this clonotype: Its matching antigen is unknown. A read error may account for a junction end that differs from germline.

The time point is: newly diagnosed GD, antithyroid drugs for less than 3 months. PBMCs provided the RNA from which the TCR library was made. Germline-derived CDR1 and CDR2 are SGHRS and YFSETQ. This CDR3 comprises 17 residues. Overall study findings and caveats: Newly diagnosed Graves' patients had higher TCR diversity than persistent ones.

CDR3 regions were amplified by Arm-PCR using iRepertoire HTBI primers to build TCR beta libraries. In TCRdb, the multiplex PCR reads were re-called with MiXCR into one record per CDR3 protein. Of hundreds of thousands of distinct CDR3 sequences in the sample, approximately 12% were seen once. A further study also used this sample, focusing on T cells in Graves' hyperthyroidism and ophthalmopathy. That work contributes: Patients counted as stable if ophthalmopathy did not develop within 18 months. Newly diagnosed hyperthyroidism patients aged 18 to 65 years had disease lasting under 2 months. Blood also contained most expanded thyroid clonotypes above 0.001.

The sequenced sample was peripheral blood mononuclear cells (PBMCs), obtained at new diagnosis, from a patient treated with antithyroid drugs. The chain joins TRBV5-1 to TRBJ1-5, with 9 positions matching TRBD1. This clonotype was obtained from a man aged 25-40 years with Graves disease. This CDR3 reads CASSWGTGTAGNQPQHF. CDR3 nucleotide sequence: TGTGCCAGCAGCTGGGGGACAGGGACTGCCGGCAATCAGCCCCAGCATTTT.